This paragraph covers one T cell receptor beta chain sequence. Its antigen is not identified. The V gene end was trimmed by 3 bases and the J gene end by 3 bases; junction bases not matched to a gene: 10. Germline CDR1 and CDR2: SGHTS and YDEGEE. The CDR3 totals 16 residues. 13 Jbeta primers and 60 Vbeta primers were used for the PCR. In the authors' workflow: Unique TCR beta chains totaled about 78 million in a later count, with approximately 10 million of them shared. Here immunoSEQ multiplex PCR was the method, and the copy in TCRdb shows in-frame clones only, minus some. From that table come the V and J calls and clone size; the DNA was used to work out D and trimming. The repertoire consists of about 120,000 clones, with 80% occurring once and the leading ten covering more than 8%. This specimen belongs to a study of cytomegalovirus exposure and HLA in healthy donors. Study-wide points: Later, an analysis showed that TCR beta chains associated with HLA were more clonally expanded than others that were equally common.

The receptor was derived from a man between 25 and 39 years old in good health and CMV-seropositive. The genes are TRBV5-8 and TRBJ2-7; 9 nucleotides agree with TRBD2. Sequencing input: PBMCs. This CDR3 is CASSWGGLASYYEQYF. CDR3 nucleotide sequence: TGTGCCAGCAGCTGGGGTGGACTAGCGAGTTACTACGAGCAGTACTTC.